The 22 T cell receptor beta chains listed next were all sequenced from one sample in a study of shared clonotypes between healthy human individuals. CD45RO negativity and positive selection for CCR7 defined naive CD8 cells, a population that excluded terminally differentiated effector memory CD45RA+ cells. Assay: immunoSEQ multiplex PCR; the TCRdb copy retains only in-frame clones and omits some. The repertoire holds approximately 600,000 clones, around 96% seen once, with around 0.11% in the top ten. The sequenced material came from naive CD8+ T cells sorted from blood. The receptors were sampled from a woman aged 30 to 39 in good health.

The CDR3 is CASSQDHIQGGFEQYF. In DNA, the CDR3 is TGTGCCAGCAGCCAAGATCACATACAGGGGGGCTTCGAGCAGTACTTC. V is TRBV4-2 and J is TRBJ2-7, with 8 positions matching TRBD1. V lost 0 bases, J lost 6 bases, and 10 bases stayed unmatched. Germline V gives CDR1 LGHNA, CDR2 YNFKEQ. CDR3 length: 16 residues.

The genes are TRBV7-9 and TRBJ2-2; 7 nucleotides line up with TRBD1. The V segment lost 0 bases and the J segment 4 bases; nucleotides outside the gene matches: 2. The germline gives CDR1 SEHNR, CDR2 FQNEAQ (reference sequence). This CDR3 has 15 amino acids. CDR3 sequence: CASSLARQGTGELFF. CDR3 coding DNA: TGTGCCAGCAGCTTAGCCCGACAGGGCACCGGGGAGCTGTTTTTT.

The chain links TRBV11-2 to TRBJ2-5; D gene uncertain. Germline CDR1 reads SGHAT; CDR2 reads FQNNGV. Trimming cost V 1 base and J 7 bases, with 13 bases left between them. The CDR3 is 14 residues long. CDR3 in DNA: TGTGCCAGCAGCTTAGTTAAGGCGGTTGGGACCCAGTACTTC. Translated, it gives CASSLVKAVGTQYF.

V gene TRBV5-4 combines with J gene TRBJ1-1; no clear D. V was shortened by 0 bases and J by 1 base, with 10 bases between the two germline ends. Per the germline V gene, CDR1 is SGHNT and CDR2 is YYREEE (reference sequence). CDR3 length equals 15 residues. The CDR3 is CASSLEVRPNTEAFF. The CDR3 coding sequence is TGTGCCAGCAGCTTGGAGGTCAGACCGAACACTGAAGCTTTCTTT.

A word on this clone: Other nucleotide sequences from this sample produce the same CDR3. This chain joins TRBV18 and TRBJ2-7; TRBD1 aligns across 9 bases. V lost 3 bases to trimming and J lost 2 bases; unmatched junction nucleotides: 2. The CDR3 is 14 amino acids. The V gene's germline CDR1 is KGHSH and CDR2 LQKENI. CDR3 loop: CASSPGTGTYEQYF. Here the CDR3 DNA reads TGTGCCAGCTCACCCGGGACAGGGACCTACGAGCAGTACTTC.

Written as DNA, the CDR3 is TGTGCCAGCAGTGAGGGAGCAGGGGGCTTTGAAAAACTGTTTTTT. Protein product: CASSEGAGGFEKLFF. This chain links TRBV25-1 with TRBJ1-4; 8 nucleotides agree with TRBD1. This CDR3 contains 15 residues. Germline V CDR1 and CDR2: MGHDK, SYGVNS. With V trimmed by 3 bases and J by 7 bases, 7 bases remained unmatched.

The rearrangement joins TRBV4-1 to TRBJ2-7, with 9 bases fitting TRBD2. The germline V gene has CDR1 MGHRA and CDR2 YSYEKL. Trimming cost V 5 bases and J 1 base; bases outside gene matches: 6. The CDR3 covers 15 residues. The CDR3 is CASSEATSGSYEQYF. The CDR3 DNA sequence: TGCGCCAGCAGCGAAGCTACTAGCGGGTCCTACGAGCAGTACTTC.

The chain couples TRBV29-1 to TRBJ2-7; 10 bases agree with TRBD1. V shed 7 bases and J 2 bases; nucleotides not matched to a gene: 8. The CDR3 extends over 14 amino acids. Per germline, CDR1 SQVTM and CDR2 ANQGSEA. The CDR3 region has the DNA TGCAGCGCCACAGGGACAGGGGCGCCCTACGAGCAGTACTTC. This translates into CSATGTGAPYEQYF.

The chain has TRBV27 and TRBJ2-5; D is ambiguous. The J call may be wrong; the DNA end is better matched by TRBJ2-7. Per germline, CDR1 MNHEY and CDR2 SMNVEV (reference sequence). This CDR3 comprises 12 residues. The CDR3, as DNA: TGTGCCAGCAGTTCAAATTCCTACGAGCAGTACTTC. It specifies CASSSNSYEQYF.

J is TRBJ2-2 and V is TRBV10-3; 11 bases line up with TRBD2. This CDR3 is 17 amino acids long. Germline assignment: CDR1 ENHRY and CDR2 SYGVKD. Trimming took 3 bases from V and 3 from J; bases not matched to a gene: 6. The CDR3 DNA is TGTGCCATCAGTGAAGGACTAGCGGGCACTTACACCGGGGAGCTGTTTTTT. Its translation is CAISEGLAGTYTGELFF.

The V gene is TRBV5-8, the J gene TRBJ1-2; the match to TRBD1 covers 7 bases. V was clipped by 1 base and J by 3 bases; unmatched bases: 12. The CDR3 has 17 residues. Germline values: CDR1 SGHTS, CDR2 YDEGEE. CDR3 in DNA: TGTGCCAGCAGCTTGTTCGGGACAGCCACTTCTTACTATGGCTACACCTTC. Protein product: CASSLFGTATSYYGYTF.

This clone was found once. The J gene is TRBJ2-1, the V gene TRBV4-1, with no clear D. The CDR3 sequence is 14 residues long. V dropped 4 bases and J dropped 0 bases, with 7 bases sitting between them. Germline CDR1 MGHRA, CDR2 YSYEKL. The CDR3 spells CASSLSASYNEQFF. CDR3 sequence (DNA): TGCGCCAGCAGCCTTAGTGCCTCCTACAATGAGCAGTTCTTC.

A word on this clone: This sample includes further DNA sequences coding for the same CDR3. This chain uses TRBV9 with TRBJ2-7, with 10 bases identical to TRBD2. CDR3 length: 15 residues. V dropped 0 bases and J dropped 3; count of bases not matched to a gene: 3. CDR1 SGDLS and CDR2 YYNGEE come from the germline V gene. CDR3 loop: CASSVGSSGSYEQYF. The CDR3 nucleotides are TGTGCCAGCAGCGTAGGATCTAGCGGGAGCTACGAGCAGTACTTC.

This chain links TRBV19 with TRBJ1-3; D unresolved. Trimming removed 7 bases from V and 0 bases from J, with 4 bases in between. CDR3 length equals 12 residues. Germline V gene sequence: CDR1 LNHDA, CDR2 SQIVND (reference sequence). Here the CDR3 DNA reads TGTGCCAGTACCGGCTCTGGAAACACCATATATTTT. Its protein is CASTGSGNTIYF.

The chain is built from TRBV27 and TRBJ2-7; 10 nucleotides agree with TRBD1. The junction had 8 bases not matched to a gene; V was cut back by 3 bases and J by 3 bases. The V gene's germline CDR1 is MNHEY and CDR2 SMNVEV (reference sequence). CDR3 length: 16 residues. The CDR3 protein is CASSFLPGQGLYEQYF. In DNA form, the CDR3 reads TGTGCCAGCAGTTTTCTACCGGGACAGGGGCTCTACGAGCAGTACTTC.

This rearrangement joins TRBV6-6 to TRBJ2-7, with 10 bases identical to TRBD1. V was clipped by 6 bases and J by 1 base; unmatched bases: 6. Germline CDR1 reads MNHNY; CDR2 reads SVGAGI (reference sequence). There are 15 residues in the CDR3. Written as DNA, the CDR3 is TGTGCCAGCAGCACGTGGGGACAGGGGTCCTACGAGCAGTACTTC. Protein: CASSTWGQGSYEQYF.

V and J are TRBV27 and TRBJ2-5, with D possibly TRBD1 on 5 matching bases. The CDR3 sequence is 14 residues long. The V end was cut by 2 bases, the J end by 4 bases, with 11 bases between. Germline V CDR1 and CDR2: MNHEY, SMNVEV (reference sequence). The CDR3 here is CASSLGQGGETQYF. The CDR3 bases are TGTGCCAGCAGTTTAGGCCAGGGCGGAGAGACCCAGTACTTC.

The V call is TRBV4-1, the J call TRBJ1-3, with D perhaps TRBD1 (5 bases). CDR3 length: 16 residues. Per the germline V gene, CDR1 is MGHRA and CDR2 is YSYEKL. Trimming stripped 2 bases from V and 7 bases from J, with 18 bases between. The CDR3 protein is CASSQNYQGLGNTIYF. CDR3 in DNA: TGCGCCAGCAGCCAAAACTACCAGGGACTTGGGAACACCATATATTTT.

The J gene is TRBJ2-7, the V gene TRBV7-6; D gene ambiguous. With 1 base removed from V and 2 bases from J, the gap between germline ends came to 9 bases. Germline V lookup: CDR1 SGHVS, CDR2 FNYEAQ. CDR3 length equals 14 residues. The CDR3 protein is CASSLVAETYEQYF. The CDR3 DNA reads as TGTGCCAGCAGCTTAGTCGCAGAAACCTACGAGCAGTACTTC.

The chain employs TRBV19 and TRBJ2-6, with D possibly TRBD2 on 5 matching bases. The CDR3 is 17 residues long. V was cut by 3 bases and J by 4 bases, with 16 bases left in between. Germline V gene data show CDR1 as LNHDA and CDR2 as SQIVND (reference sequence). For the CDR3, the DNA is TGTGCCAGTAGTATTTTGGACTCTTCTATGGGGGCCAACGTCCTGACTTTC. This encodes CASSILDSSMGANVLTF.

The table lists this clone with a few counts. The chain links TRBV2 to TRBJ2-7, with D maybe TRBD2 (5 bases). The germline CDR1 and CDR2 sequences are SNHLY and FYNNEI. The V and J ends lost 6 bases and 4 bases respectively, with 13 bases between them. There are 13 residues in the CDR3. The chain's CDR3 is CASRSSGEYEQYF. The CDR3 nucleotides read TGTGCCAGCAGGTCCAGCGGTGAATACGAGCAGTACTTC. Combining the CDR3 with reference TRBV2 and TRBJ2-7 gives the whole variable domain EPEVTQTPSHQVTQMGQEVILRCVPISNHLYFYWYRQILGQKVEFLVSFYNNEISEKSEIFDDQFSVERPDGSNFTLKIRSTKLEDSAMYFCASRSSGEYEQYFGPGTRLTVT.

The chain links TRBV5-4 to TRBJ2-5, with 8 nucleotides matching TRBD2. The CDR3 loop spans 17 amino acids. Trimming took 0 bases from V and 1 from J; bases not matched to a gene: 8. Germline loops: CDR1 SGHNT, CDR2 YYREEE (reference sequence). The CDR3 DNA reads TGTGCCAGCAGCTTGGGAGTAGCAGCGGGAGCCCAAGAGACCCAGTACTTC. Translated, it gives CASSLGVAAGAQETQYF.